The 32 T cell receptor beta chains presented below share a single source sample, sequenced in a study of blood T cell repertoires in COVID-19. The data were produced by immunoSEQ multiplex PCR, yet TCRdb's version contains in-frame clones alone and is incomplete. Of roughly 220,000 clones in the sample, 86% were seen once. Sequences were obtained from peripheral blood. These receptors originate from a man aged 25-45 years who had recovered from COVID-19.

The gene calls are TRBV6-1 and TRBJ1-2, with 9 bases aligning to TRBD1. Trimming took 1 base from V and 2 from J; bases not matched to a gene: 2. Looked up from germline, CDR1 is MNHNS and CDR2 is SASEGT. CDR3 length: 15 residues. The CDR3 nucleotides read TGTGCCAGCAGTGAAGGTACAGGGGGCAACTATGGCTACACCTTC. This translates into CASSEGTGGNYGYTF.

The chain couples TRBV6-5 to TRBJ1-6; D not certain. The V end lost 0 bases, the J end lost 6 bases, and 9 bases lay between the germline ends. Germline loops: CDR1 MNHEY, CDR2 SVGAGI. The CDR3 totals 15 residues. CDR3 in amino acids: CASSYSWAANSPLHF. The CDR3 nucleotides read TGTGCCAGCAGTTACTCTTGGGCAGCTAATTCACCCCTCCACTTT.

The genes are TRBV5-4 and TRBJ1-6, with D unclear. Deletions cut 0 bases from V and 10 bases from J, with 11 bases between. The CDR3 spans 14 residues. Germline lookup yields CDR1 SGHNT and CDR2 YYREEE (reference sequence). CDR3 bases: TGTGCCAGCAGCTTGGGGACTGAAGGGTCACCCCTCCACTTT. It is translated as CASSLGTEGSPLHF. The full variable domain, completed using reference TRBV5-4 and TRBJ1-6, is ETGVTQSPTHLIKTRGQQVTLRCSSQSGHNTVSWYQQALGQGPQFIFQYYREEENGRGNFPPRFSGLQFPNYSSELNVNALELDDSALYLCASSLGTEGSPLHFGNGTRLTVT.

The rearrangement uses TRBV11-2 and TRBJ1-2; a possible D gene is TRBD1 (6 bases). V lost 0 bases to trimming and J lost 7 bases, with 18 bases between them. This CDR3 contains 16 residues. Per germline, CDR1 SGHAT and CDR2 FQNNGV. In DNA, the CDR3 is TGTGCCAGCAGCTTAGATCTATCGGGCAGGGGTCTTGGCTACACCTTC. Protein sequence: CASSLDLSGRGLGYTF.

The J gene is TRBJ1-6, the V gene TRBV18; D not resolved. CDR1 and CDR2 (germline): KGHSH, LQKENI. V lost 2 bases and J 7 bases, leaving 12 bases between the germline ends. This CDR3 spans 15 amino acids. Here the CDR3 DNA reads TGTGCCAGCTCACCAGGGAGGGAACGGAATTCACCCCTCCACTTT. Its translation: CASSPGRERNSPLHF.

In nucleotides, the CDR3 is TGTGCCAGCAGCAAGGGGGGGCCGGACACCGGGGAGCTGTTTTTT. Protein: CASSKGGPDTGELFF. The V call is TRBV6-5, the J call TRBJ2-2, with D perhaps matching TRBD2 (7 bases). V lost 6 bases and J lost 3, with 14 bases in between. The CDR3 length is 15 residues. Germline V CDR1 and CDR2: MNHEY, SVGAGI.

This rearrangement joins TRBV12-3 or TRBV12-4 to TRBJ1-2, with D tentatively TRBD1 (6 bases). V was cut by 0 bases and J by 7 bases, with 9 bases left in between. The CDR3 extends over 13 amino acids. The CDR3 DNA reads TGTGCCAGCAGTTTAGCACTACAGGGTGGCTACACCTTC. Its protein is CASSLALQGGYTF.

The chain is built from TRBV9 and TRBJ1-5; 9 nucleotides line up with TRBD1. J was trimmed by 8 bases and V by 4 bases; bases with no gene match: 16. In germline, CDR1 is SGDLS, CDR2 YYNGEE. The length of the CDR3 is 17 residues. Here the CDR3 DNA reads TGTGCCAGCAGCTCCTCTGGACAGGGGAAGGGTAGAAAGCCCCAGCATTTT. It specifies CASSSSGQGKGRKPQHF.

A single count supports this clone. CDR3 sequence (DNA): TGTGCCAGCAGCCGTACAGGTTTGTACGGCTACACCTTC. Encoded protein: CASSRTGLYGYTF. The chain employs TRBV11-2 and TRBJ1-2; a possible D gene is TRBD1 (5 bases). This CDR3 has 13 amino acids. V lost 5 bases and J lost 8, with 15 bases in between. Germline CDR1 is SGHAT and CDR2 is FQNNGV.

J is TRBJ1-1 and V is TRBV10-1, with D tentatively TRBD1 (5 bases). Per the germline V gene, CDR1 is WNHNN and CDR2 is SYGVQD (reference sequence). This CDR3 has 13 amino acids. The ends were cut back, 8 bases at V and 4 bases at J, with 14 bases in the middle. The DNA for the CDR3 is TGCGCCAGCTCGGAACAGGCGAGCACTGAAGCTTTCTTT. Translation: CASSEQASTEAFF.

The rearrangement uses TRBV28 and TRBJ1-2, with TRBD1 identical over 9 bases. The CDR3 loop spans 13 amino acids. CDR1 and CDR2 from the germline V gene are MDHEN and SYDVKM. J lost 8 bases, V lost 6 bases, and 7 bases had no gene match. DNA for the CDR3: TGTGCCAGCAGACCCGGGACAGGGAACGGCTACACCTTC. It is translated as CASRPGTGNGYTF.

V and J are TRBV15 and TRBJ2-7; 11 bases are a match to TRBD1. This CDR3 spans 16 amino acids. The germline CDR1 and CDR2 sequences are LNHNV and YYDKDF (reference sequence). V shed 1 base and J 0 bases; nucleotides not matched to a gene: 2. The CDR3: CATSRVGTGGSYEQYF. CDR3 DNA sequence: TGTGCCACCAGCAGAGTGGGGACAGGGGGCTCCTACGAGCAGTACTTC.

This clone was seen a few times. The chain couples TRBV19 to TRBJ1-5, with 7 bases lining up with TRBD1. The CDR3 is made up of 13 amino acids. Losses at the gene ends were 10 bases for V and 3 bases for J; bases not matched to a gene: 6. CDR1 is LNHDA, CDR2 SQIVND, per germline (reference sequence). As DNA, the CDR3 is TGTGCCACGCACAGGGGAAACAATCAGCCCCAGCATTTT. Its translation: CATHRGNNQPQHF. Filled out from reference TRBV19 and TRBJ1-5, the complete variable domain reads DGGITQSPKYLFRKEGQNVTLSCEQNLNHDAMYWYRQDPGQGLRLIYYSQIVNDFQKGDIAEGYSVSREKKESFPLTVTSAQKNPTAFYLCATHRGNNQPQHFGDGTRLSIL.

The gene calls are TRBV3-1 (or the pseudogene TRBV3-2) and TRBJ1-2; D may be TRBD1 (5 bases). Germline V gives CDR1 LGHDT, CDR2 YNNKEL (reference sequence). The CDR3 consists of 14 residues. V gave up 4 bases and J gave up 6 bases, with 15 bases separating them. The CDR3 DNA reads TGTGCCAGCAGCCTCTCCCTACAGGTTCATGGCTACACCTTC. It is translated as CASSLSLQVHGYTF.

The rearrangement links TRBV3-1 (or the pseudogene TRBV3-2) to TRBJ1-1; D remains unclear. Trimming stripped 2 bases from V and 7 bases from J, with 5 bases between. CDR3 size: 11 residues. Per germline, CDR1 LGHDT and CDR2 YNNKEL (reference sequence). CDR3 DNA: TGTGCCAGCAGCCAACTTAATGAAGCTTTCTTT. This sequence encodes CASSQLNEAFF.

V and J are TRBV27 and TRBJ1-3; TRBD1 is a possible D gene (5 bases). The CDR3 has 14 amino acids. The germline V gene has CDR1 MNHEY and CDR2 SMNVEV (reference sequence). Trimming took 3 bases from V and 6 from J, leaving 12 bases between them. The CDR3 DNA sequence: TGTGCCAGCAGTTTCGGGGGAATTTCAAACACCATATATTTT. Translating gives CASSFGGISNTIYF.

In this sample, this clone turned up once. The V and J genes are TRBV24-1 and TRBJ1-4; 8 nucleotides line up with TRBD1. The J segment lost 8 bases and the V segment lost 6 bases, leaving 13 bases of the junction unmatched. In germline, CDR1 is KGHDR, CDR2 SFDVKD. The CDR3 consists of 16 residues. CDR3 bases: TGTGCCACCAGTCCCCATTCCCGGGACAGGCGGGAAAAACTGTTTTTT. It translates to CATSPHSRDRREKLFF.

The rearrangement uses TRBV5-1 and TRBJ1-6; D possibly corresponds to TRBD1 (6 bases). Germline V lookup: CDR1 SGHRS, CDR2 YFSETQ. The CDR3 sequence is 20 residues long. Trimming removed 2 bases at V and 7 bases at J, with 28 bases between. The CDR3 DNA reads TGCGCCAGCAGCTTTTTACCGAACACGGACAGAACAACGCGAAATTCACCCCTCCACTTT. Its translation: CASSFLPNTDRTTRNSPLHF. Together with reference TRBV5-1 and TRBJ1-6, the CDR3 gives the full variable domain: KAGVTQTPRYLIKTRGQQVTLSCSPISGHRSVSWYQQTPGQGLQFLFEYFSETQRNKGNFPGRFSGRQFSNSRSEMNVSTLELGDSALYLCASSFLPNTDRTTRNSPLHFGNGTRLTVT.

In nucleotides, the CDR3 is TGCGCCAGCAGCCAGGCAAAGAGCGGGGGCGGGACCCAGTACTTC. This gives the protein CASSQAKSGGGTQYF. The gene calls are TRBV4-1 and TRBJ2-5, with 8 bases fitting TRBD2. The germline V gene has CDR1 MGHRA and CDR2 YSYEKL. The CDR3 has 15 residues. The junction had 10 bases not matched to a gene; V was cut back by 3 bases and J by 7 bases.

The chain employs TRBV19 and TRBJ2-7; TRBD1 matches 7 bases. This CDR3 is 13 amino acids long. Per the germline V gene, CDR1 is LNHDA and CDR2 is SQIVND (reference sequence). J was trimmed by 4 bases and V by 6 bases; bases with no gene match: 6. The CDR3 loop reads CASRAGRGYEQYF. The CDR3 nucleotides are TGTGCCAGTAGGGCCGGCAGGGGGTACGAGCAGTACTTC.

This clone was counted once. J is TRBJ2-5 and V is TRBV10-1, with a possible D match to TRBD2 (5 bases). V shed 2 bases and J shed 4 bases, with 20 bases lying between them. This CDR3 region has 17 residues. CDR1 WNHNN and CDR2 SYGVQD come from the germline V gene (reference sequence). The CDR3 region is CASSERKGGFMGETQYF. In DNA, the CDR3 is TGCGCCAGCAGTGAGCGGAAAGGCGGGTTCATGGGAGAGACCCAGTACTTC.

This clone was counted once. V gene TRBV9 combines with J gene TRBJ1-1; no clear D gene. The CDR3 has 15 residues. Trimming removed 0 bases at V and 5 bases at J, with 14 bases between. Germline V gene data show CDR1 as SGDLS and CDR2 as YYNGEE. CDR3 in DNA: TGTGCCAGCAGCGTAGAAATGGGCGGAGGAACTGAAGCTTTCTTT. Protein: CASSVEMGGGTEAFF.

This chain connects TRBV21-1 to TRBJ1-2; the table's D call, TRBD1, was not checked against the DNA. TRBV21-1 is given as a pseudogene. This CDR3 is built from 14 residues. CDR3 coding DNA: TGTGCCAGCCGGTGGGACACCTGTCTGGGAGGCTACACCTTC. Its protein product is CASRWDTCLGGYTF.

This clone appeared once. The V call is TRBV12-3 or TRBV12-4, the J call TRBJ2-7, with 7 nucleotides matching TRBD2. Trimming cost V 6 bases and J 6 bases; bases outside gene matches: 8. This CDR3 has 13 residues. The CDR3 sequence: CASRPEGRGEQYF. As DNA, the CDR3 is TGTGCCAGCAGGCCAGAAGGGAGGGGCGAGCAGTACTTC.

Of note for this clone: One end of the junction does not line up with germline, which may come from a read error. The chain joins TRBV4-2 to TRBJ2-1; D is possibly TRBD2 (6 bases). Germline CDR1 is LGHNA and CDR2 is YNFKEQ. This CDR3 comprises 16 residues. The CDR3 region has the DNA TGTGCCAGCAGCATACGTGGACTACCCTCCGACAATGAGCAGTTCTTC. Encoded protein: CASSIRGLPSDNEQFF.

V is TRBV6-5 and J is TRBJ2-1; 7 bases align to TRBD2. Germline loops: CDR1 MNHEY, CDR2 SVGAGI. Trimming cost V 6 bases and J 8 bases; bases outside gene matches: 10. CDR3 size: 14 residues. CDR3 DNA: TGTGCCAGCAGAAGCGGGGCGAACCTCGATGAGCAGTTCTTC. Translating gives CASRSGANLDEQFF.

This chain uses TRBV3-1 (or the pseudogene TRBV3-2) with TRBJ1-5; maybe TRBD1 (6 bases). Germline V CDR1 and CDR2: LGHDT, YNNKEL (reference sequence). The CDR3 covers 14 residues. V lost 5 bases, J lost 7 bases, and 15 bases lay in between. The CDR3 is CASSRGCCRQPQHF. CDR3 nucleotide sequence: TGTGCCAGCAGCAGGGGGTGTTGCCGGCAGCCCCAGCATTTT.

The gene calls are TRBV29-1 and TRBJ1-1, with 7 bases matching TRBD1. CDR1 is SQVTM, CDR2 ANQGSEA, per germline. After removal of 6 bases from V and 1 base from J, the junction contained 11 bases not matched to a gene. The CDR3 has 15 amino acids. CDR3 loop: CSVARAGGTNTEAFF. CDR3 nucleotides: TGCAGCGTGGCTAGGGCAGGGGGAACGAACACTGAAGCTTTCTTT. The variable domain in full, completed from reference TRBV29-1 and TRBJ1-1, reads SAVISQKPSRDICQRGTSLTIQCQVDSQVTMMFWYRQQPGQSLTLIATANQGSEATYESGFVIDKFPISRPNLTFSTLTVSNMSPEDSSIYLCSVARAGGTNTEAFFGQGTRLTVV.

The V call is TRBV7-7, the J call TRBJ2-2; 9 bases agree with TRBD2. Trimming at V came to 2 bases and at J to 0 bases, leaving 13 bases not matched to a gene. The germline V gene has CDR1 SSHAT and CDR2 FNYEAQ (reference sequence). This CDR3 has 20 residues. The CDR3 protein is CASSLFGGAGGRPNTGELFF. In DNA, the CDR3 is TGTGCCAGCAGCTTATTCGGTGGAGCGGGGGGCCGCCCGAACACCGGGGAGCTGTTTTTT. Complete variable domain (other parts from reference TRBV7-7 and TRBJ2-2): GAGVSQSPRYKVTKRGQDVTLRCDPISSHATLYWYQQALGQGPEFLTYFNYEAQPDKSGLPSDRFSAERPEGSISTLTIQRTEQRDSAMYRCASSLFGGAGGRPNTGELFFGEGSRLTVL.

The chain joins TRBV6-5 to TRBJ1-1; D unclear. Germline V CDR1 and CDR2: MNHEY, SVGAGI. The CDR3 has 11 residues. V dropped 5 bases and J dropped 10 bases, with 11 bases sitting between them. The CDR3, as DNA: TGTGCCAGCAGTCCATCGGTTTTAGCTTTCTTT. The encoded protein is CASSPSVLAFF.

CDR3 coding DNA: TGTGCCAGCAGGCCTGGGACTAGCGGGGGGGTTTACAATGAGCAGTTCTTC. Protein: CASRPGTSGGVYNEQFF. The chain combines TRBV6-2 or TRBV6-3 with TRBJ2-1; 16 bases agree with TRBD2. V gave up 6 bases and J gave up 4 bases; unmatched junction bases: 6. Germline V lookup: CDR1 MNHEY, CDR2 SVGEGT. The CDR3 loop spans 17 amino acids.

The chain links TRBV14 to TRBJ2-1; possibly TRBD1 for D (6 bases). Germline V gene sequence: CDR1 SGHDN, CDR2 FVKESK. This CDR3 region has 15 residues. Trimming took 3 bases from V and 5 from J, leaving 14 bases between them. The DNA of the CDR3 is TGTGCCAGCAGCCACGGACAGAAACTTCACAATGAGCAGTTCTTC. Translated: CASSHGQKLHNEQFF.